Following are 24 T cell receptor beta chains from one sample sequenced in a study of shared clonotypes between healthy human individuals. Measured with immunoSEQ multiplex PCR; TCRdb has only the in-frame clones, and not every one. Of millions of clones in the sample, more than 90% are singletons; the top ten hold more than 0.12%. Sequencing used naive CD4+ T cells sorted from blood. Subset of the sample: CD45RA+ positively selected. Receptor source: a man between 18 and 35 years old in good health.

This chain joins TRBV11-2 and TRBJ2-5; D is perhaps TRBD1 or TRBD2 (5 bases each). The CDR3 totals 13 residues. Trimming removed 7 bases from V and 4 bases from J, with 13 bases in between. Germline V gene lookup returns CDR1 SGHAT and CDR2 FQNNGV. DNA of the CDR3: TGTGCCAGCACCCGGGGCACCCCAGAGACCCAGTACTTC. The encoded protein is CASTRGTPETQYF.

This clone was counted a few times. J is TRBJ1-6 and V is TRBV6-5; D remains unclear. This CDR3 region has 15 residues. CDR1 MNHEY and CDR2 SVGAGI come from the germline V gene. Deletions cut 5 bases from V and 7 bases from J, with 15 bases between. CDR3: CASSRGMSENSPLHF. CDR3 in DNA: TGTGCCAGCAGTCGGGGTATGAGTGAGAATTCACCCCTCCACTTT.

The chain combines TRBV29-1 with TRBJ1-1; D unresolved. CDR3 length equals 10 residues. The V end lost 4 bases, the J end lost 6 bases, and 6 bases lay between the germline ends. CDR1 and CDR2 (germline): SQVTM, ANQGSEA. CDR3 sequence reads: CSVAQSEAFF. As DNA, the CDR3 is TGCAGCGTTGCCCAGTCTGAAGCTTTCTTT.

The V and J genes are TRBV6-4 and TRBJ1-6, with a possible D match to TRBD1 (5 bases). Germline assignment: CDR1 MRHNA and CDR2 SNTAGT. V lost 6 bases, J lost 2 bases, and 11 bases lay in between. The CDR3 covers 15 residues. CDR3 amino acids: CASRETATYNSPLHF. CDR3 DNA: TGTGCCAGCAGGGAGACAGCAACCTATAATTCACCCCTCCACTTT.

The chain recombines TRBV5-4 with TRBJ2-1; 7 nucleotides line up with TRBD1. Germline lookup yields CDR1 SGHNT and CDR2 YYREEE (reference sequence). The CDR3 extends over 14 amino acids. Trimming cost V 3 bases and J 7 bases; bases outside gene matches: 7. The CDR3 DNA is TGTGCCAGCAGCTCCAAGACAGGGAGAAATGAGCAGTTCTTC. Protein: CASSSKTGRNEQFF.

The chain joins TRBV7-9 to TRBJ1-1; the D gene is possibly TRBD1 (5 bases). This CDR3 comprises 16 residues. V lost 4 bases and J lost 0, with 15 bases in between. CDR1 and CDR2 (germline): SEHNR, FQNEAQ (reference sequence). The CDR3 spells CASSSTRQRLNTEAFF. The CDR3 coding sequence is TGTGCCAGCAGCTCAACCCGACAGAGACTGAACACTGAAGCTTTCTTT.

As for this clone: The same CDR3 also results from other DNA sequences found in this sample. The chain is built from TRBV29-1 and TRBJ2-7; possible D gene TRBD1, 6 bases. This CDR3 has 15 residues. Germline V gives CDR1 SQVTM, CDR2 ANQGSEA. Between the trimmed V and J ends, which lost 4 bases and 2 bases, there was a span of 18 bases. The CDR3 bases are TGCAGCGTTGGAACGGGGCAGGGGATCGCCTACGAGCAGTACTTC. This gives the protein CSVGTGQGIAYEQYF.

The CDR3 DNA sequence: TGTGCCAGCAGTTACGTTGATAGGGGGGTGGGCTACACCTTC. Translated: CASSYVDRGVGYTF. The chain is built from TRBV6-5 and TRBJ1-2; D is perhaps TRBD1 (6 bases). The CDR3 is 14 amino acids. In germline, CDR1 is MNHEY, CDR2 SVGAGI. V was clipped by 2 bases and J by 8 bases, with 15 bases between them.

The chain uses TRBV13 and TRBJ1-2; D uncertain. Per the germline V gene, CDR1 is PRHDT and CDR2 is FYEKMQ (reference sequence). The CDR3 sequence is 13 residues long. V lost 2 bases, J lost 6 bases, and 10 bases lay in between. The CDR3 nucleotides are TGTGCCAGCAGCTTATTGCAATGGGATGGCTACACCTTC. Translation: CASSLLQWDGYTF.

Note on this clone: The sample has other DNA sequences that encode this CDR3 too. The CDR3 here is CAISDLAGSTDTQYF. The CDR3 nucleotides are TGTGCCATCAGTGACCTAGCGGGGAGCACAGATACGCAGTATTTT. This chain links TRBV10-3 with TRBJ2-3, with TRBD2 identical over 9 bases. Germline V gene data show CDR1 as ENHRY and CDR2 as SYGVKD. The CDR3 has 15 amino acids. V lost 3 bases to trimming and J lost 0 bases; unmatched junction nucleotides: 1.

The CDR3 nucleotides are TGTGCCAGCAGTGGGGGCGGGGCTCTAGGGGAGACCCAGTACTTC. This translates into CASSGGGALGETQYF. V is TRBV2 and J is TRBJ2-5, with D tentatively TRBD2 (6 bases). V gave up 4 bases and J gave up 5 bases, with 17 bases separating them. The germline gives CDR1 SNHLY, CDR2 FYNNEI. The CDR3 sequence is 15 residues long. The full variable domain, its missing parts supplied by reference TRBV2 and TRBJ2-5, is EPEVTQTPSHQVTQMGQEVILRCVPISNHLYFYWYRQILGQKVEFLVSFYNNEISEKSEIFDDQFSVERPDGSNFTLKIRSTKLEDSAMYFCASSGGGALGETQYFGPGTRLLVL.

This chain joins TRBV2 and TRBJ2-4; D is undetermined. The germline V and J ends were trimmed by 8 bases and 0 bases, with 17 bases remaining between them. CDR1 and CDR2 (germline): SNHLY, FYNNEI. The CDR3 sequence is 16 residues long. CDR3 residues: CASQGMRTVAKNIQYF. The CDR3 nucleotides are TGTGCCAGCCAAGGGATGAGGACCGTAGCCAAAAACATTCAGTACTTC.

The V and J genes are TRBV9 and TRBJ1-3, with 9 bases lining up with TRBD1. Looked up from germline, CDR1 is SGDLS and CDR2 is YYNGEE. The V gene end was trimmed by 3 bases and the J gene end by 4 bases; junction bases not matched to a gene: 8. This CDR3 has 16 residues. Here the CDR3 DNA reads TGTGCCAGCAGCGGGGCCTCGGACAGGGGCGGAAACACCATATATTTT. Amino acids: CASSGASDRGGNTIYF.

Concerning this clone: Other DNA sequences from this sample encode an identical CDR3 as well. V is TRBV5-1 and J is TRBJ2-2, with 7 bases fitting TRBD1. This CDR3 is 15 amino acids long. Germline values: CDR1 SGHRS, CDR2 YFSETQ. The ends lost 1 base at V and 4 bases at J; junction bases unmatched: 4. The CDR3 nucleotides read TGCGCCAGCAGCTTGAGGTCAGGGGGCACCGGGGAGCTGTTTTTT. It codes for CASSLRSGGTGELFF.

The chain carries TRBV5-4 and TRBJ1-4; no reliable D call. Trimming cost V 0 bases and J 0 bases, with 6 bases left between them. Looked up from germline, CDR1 is SGHNT and CDR2 is YYREEE (reference sequence). The CDR3 runs to 15 residues. In DNA form, the CDR3 reads TGTGCCAGCAGCTTGGATATGTCAACTAATGAAAAACTGTTTTTT. Its translation is CASSLDMSTNEKLFF. Complete variable domain (other parts from reference TRBV5-4 and TRBJ1-4): ETGVTQSPTHLIKTRGQQVTLRCSSQSGHNTVSWYQQALGQGPQFIFQYYREEENGRGNFPPRFSGLQFPNYSSELNVNALELDDSALYLCASSLDMSTNEKLFFGSGTQLSVL.

The chain carries TRBV9 and TRBJ2-3; 7 bases are a match to TRBD2. This CDR3 comprises 15 residues. V lost 3 bases, J lost 3 bases, and 7 bases stayed unmatched. Germline CDR1 and CDR2: SGDLS and YYNGEE. The CDR3 reads CASSGTIGGTDTQYF. The CDR3 DNA is TGTGCCAGCAGCGGGACGATCGGGGGGACAGATACGCAGTATTTT. Drawing the rest from reference TRBV9 and TRBJ2-3, the complete variable domain is DSGVTQTPKHLITATGQRVTLRCSPRSGDLSVYWYQQSLDQGLQFLIQYYNGEERAKGNILERFSAQQFPDLHSELNLSSLELGDSALYFCASSGTIGGTDTQYFGPGTRLTVL.

This clone was counted between two and nine times. This chain connects TRBV30 to TRBJ1-4, with D maybe TRBD1 (6 bases). With 2 bases removed from V and 11 bases from J, the gap between germline ends came to 18 bases. CDR1 is GTSNPN, CDR2 SVGIG, per germline (reference sequence). The CDR3 sequence is 14 residues long. CDR3 nucleotide sequence: TGTGCCTGGAGTCTGGGGGGCGTTGAAGGGAAACTGTTTTTT. Protein sequence: CAWSLGGVEGKLFF.

This clone was observed a handful of times. The chain employs TRBV6-5 and TRBJ1-6; 7 positions agree with TRBD1. This CDR3 is built from 14 residues. V lost 6 bases, J lost 7 bases, and 6 bases stayed unmatched. Germline CDR1 and CDR2: MNHEY and SVGAGI. CDR3 bases: TGTGCCAGCAGCATGGGACAGACAAATTCACCCCTCCACTTT. It encodes CASSMGQTNSPLHF.

This chain joins TRBV9 and TRBJ2-1; 11 bases fit TRBD2. Germline CDR1 is SGDLS and CDR2 is YYNGEE. The CDR3 runs to 14 residues. J gave up 13 bases and V 3 bases, and 9 bases lay outside the gene matches. CDR3 in amino acids: CASSEVAGGRVQFF. The CDR3, as DNA: TGTGCCAGCAGCGAGGTAGCGGGGGGGCGTGTTCAGTTCTTC.

On this clone: At one boundary the junction diverges from the germline segment, which might be a read error. The chain combines TRBV11-1 with TRBJ1-1, with D hard to call. This CDR3 contains 13 residues. CDR1 and CDR2 from the germline V gene are SGHAT and FQDESV (reference sequence). The CDR3 DNA reads TGTGCCAGCAGCCCTGGACTCCCCACTGGAGCTTTCTTT. Residues: CASSPGLPTGAFF.

The CDR3 here is CASSPYSGNSYEQYF. CDR3 DNA sequence: TGTGCCAGCTCACCGTATTCAGGAAATTCCTACGAGCAGTACTTC. This chain uses TRBV18 with TRBJ2-7; no firm D call. V was pared by 3 bases and J by 1 base, with 13 bases between. Germline CDR1 reads KGHSH; CDR2 reads LQKENI. This CDR3 has 15 amino acids.

The chain couples TRBV4-1 to TRBJ2-5; D not resolved. This CDR3 spans 14 amino acids. Trimming left V 5 bases short and J 9 bases short, with 19 bases between. The V gene's germline CDR1 is MGHRA and CDR2 YSYEKL. The CDR3 here is CASSGWPTKVAQYF. CDR3 nucleotides: TGCGCCAGCAGCGGATGGCCAACTAAAGTGGCCCAGTACTTC.

The rearrangement uses TRBV6-6 and TRBJ2-1; 8 positions agree with TRBD2. CDR3 length: 12 residues. Germline V CDR1 and CDR2: MNHNY, SVGAGI (reference sequence). Trimming took 2 bases from V and 10 from J; bases not matched to a gene: 1. The CDR3 here is CASSYTSGEQFF. The CDR3 DNA sequence: TGTGCCAGCAGTTACACTAGCGGAGAGCAGTTCTTC.

This clone has more than one count but fewer than ten. The chain links TRBV5-1 to TRBJ1-2; D unclear. CDR1 SGHRS and CDR2 YFSETQ come from the germline V gene. CDR3 length equals 12 residues. Trimming stripped 2 bases from V and 3 bases from J, with 5 bases between. The CDR3, as DNA: TGCGCCAGCAGCTTCCGGGACTATGGCTACACCTTC. Its translation is CASSFRDYGYTF.